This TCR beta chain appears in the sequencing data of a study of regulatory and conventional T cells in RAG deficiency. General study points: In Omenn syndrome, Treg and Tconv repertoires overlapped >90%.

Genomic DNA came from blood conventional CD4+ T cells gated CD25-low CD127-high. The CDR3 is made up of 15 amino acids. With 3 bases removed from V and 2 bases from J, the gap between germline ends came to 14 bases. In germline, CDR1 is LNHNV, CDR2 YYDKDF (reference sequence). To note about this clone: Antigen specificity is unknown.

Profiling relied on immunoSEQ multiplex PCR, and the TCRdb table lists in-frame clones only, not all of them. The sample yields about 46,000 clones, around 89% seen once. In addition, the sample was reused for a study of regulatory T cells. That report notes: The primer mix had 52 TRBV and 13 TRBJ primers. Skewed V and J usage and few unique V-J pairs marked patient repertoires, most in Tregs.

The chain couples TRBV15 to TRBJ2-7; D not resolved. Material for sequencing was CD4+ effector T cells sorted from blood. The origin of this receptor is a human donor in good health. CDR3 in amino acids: CATSSKMPGAYEQYF. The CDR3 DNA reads TGTGCCACCAGCAGTAAGATGCCCGGAGCCTACGAGCAGTACTTC. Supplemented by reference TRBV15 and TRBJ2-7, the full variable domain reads DAMVIQNPRYQVTQFGKPVTLSCSQTLNHNVMYWYQQKSSQAPKLLFHYYDKDFNNEADTPDNFQSRRPNTSFCFLDIRSPGLGDTAMYLCATSSKMPGAYEQYFGPGTRLTVT.